This T cell receptor beta chain was retrieved from a study of patients and donors after allogeneic stem cell transplantation. This clonotype was detected only once. TCRdb re-called the RT-PCR reads with MiXCR, one entry per CDR3 protein. The sample lists approximately 21,000 distinct CDR3 sequences, approximately 28% seen once, with approximately 48% in the top ten. The CDR3 covers 14 residues. Germline CDR1 reads MNHEY; CDR2 reads SMNVEV (reference sequence). J gave up 3 bases and V 5 bases, and 4 bases lay outside the gene matches. The V and J genes are TRBV27 and TRBJ1-2; 9 positions agree with TRBD1. This clonotype originated in a human donor who was either an allogeneic HSCT recipient or a stem cell or donor lymphocyte infusion donor (not recorded which). It is not recorded whose cells these are; they may come from a transplant donor. Sequencing was performed on blood, either unsorted or a sorted T cell fraction (not recorded which). The CDR3 nucleotides read TGTGCCAGCAGTCCACAGGGGGCAGACTATGGCTACACCTTC. Protein sequence: CASSPQGADYGYTF.